This T cell receptor (beta chain) is drawn from a study of T cell responses to AZD1222 COVID-19 vaccine. The CDR3 contains 14 residues. The ends were cut back, 2 bases at V and 6 bases at J, with 14 bases in the middle. The germline CDR1 and CDR2 sequences are MNHEY and SVGEGT. The method was immunoSEQ multiplex PCR; TCRdb's version includes in-frame clones alone and lacks a portion of them. Seen here are 90,000 to 120,000 clones, about 86% observed once, and the top ten hold 2.5% to 4%. Study-wide results and limits: Spike-specific TCR repertoires showed rising breadth and depth after two AZD1222 doses. The peak T cell response came first, and repertoires were sampled only after it. CD4 TCRs linked to vaccination spanned spike, dominating at 160-218 and 743-854. Donors, mostly white British, included more females; clonal diversity was possibly underestimated.

To note about this clone: No antigen is known for it.

This sequence originates from an adult in good health. Source: peripheral blood, taken on day 0 of AZD1222 vaccination. The chain combines TRBV6-2 or TRBV6-3 with TRBJ2-7; no clear D gene. The CDR3 here is CASSYTVDVLEQYF. CDR3 nucleotide sequence: TGTGCCAGCAGTTACACCGTTGACGTGCTCGAGCAGTACTTC.